The clone carrying this T cell receptor beta chain was counted a few times. The antigen is not known. The sample belongs to a study of T cells after yellow fever vaccination. Study-level findings and limits: Abundant clonotypes from the bulk population could get into FACS-sorted repertoires as contaminants. Only a minor proportion of clonotypes was detected across both CD4 and CD8 compartments.

The CDR3 runs to 15 residues. V was cut by 4 bases and J by 5 bases, with 18 bases left in between. Germline V CDR1 and CDR2: LGHNA, YSLEER. TCRdb re-derived calls from the 5' RACE reads in MiXCR, one entry per CDR3 protein. This sample has 400,000 to 650,000 distinct CDR3 sequences, with around a fifth found just once. The chain has TRBV4-3 and TRBJ2-7; tentatively, D is TRBD1 (5 bases). This specimen was PBMCs, taken roughly 20 days after the first yellow fever vaccination. The sequence derives from a man aged 18 to 35 who received the YFV17D yellow fever vaccine. CDR3 residues: CASSPMRTGGDEQYF. CDR3 sequence (DNA): TGCGCCAGCAGCCCCATGAGAACAGGTGGGGACGAGCAGTACTTC.